The 5 T cell receptor beta chains given below trace back to one sample, sequenced in a study of shared clonotypes between healthy human individuals. Repertoires were generated with immunoSEQ multiplex PCR, while TCRdb's copy carries only in-frame clones and drops some. The sample has more than 450,000 clones; 70% to 80% are singletons. The sample taken for sequencing was PBMCs. These receptors were obtained from a woman in her forties in good health. Some clones in this sample may be carry-over from other donors' samples.

V is TRBV14 and J is TRBJ2-7; 9 nucleotides match TRBD1. The germline CDR1 and CDR2 sequences are SGHDN and FVKESK. Losses at the gene ends were 5 bases for V and 0 bases for J; bases not matched to a gene: 5. CDR3 size: 15 residues. The CDR3 DNA reads TGTGCCAGCAGCAAACCGGGACAGGGCTCCTACGAGCAGTACTTC. Its translation: CASSKPGQGSYEQYF. Supplemented by reference TRBV14 and TRBJ2-7, the full variable domain reads EAGVTQFPSHSVIEKGQTVTLRCDPISGHDNLYWYRRVMGKEIKFLLHFVKESKQDESGMPNNRFLAERTGGTYSTLKVQPAELEDSGVYFCASSKPGQGSYEQYFGPGTRLTVT.

The chain couples TRBV28 to TRBJ1-1; D gene unclear. Germline-derived CDR1 and CDR2 are MDHEN and SYDVKM. This CDR3 spans 12 amino acids. V was shortened by 1 base and J by 10 bases, with 10 bases between the two germline ends. The CDR3 protein is CASSLSDVVAFF. CDR3 bases: TGTGCCAGCAGTTTATCTGATGTTGTAGCTTTCTTT.

This rearrangement joins TRBV7-9 to TRBJ1-3, with D unresolved. There are 13 residues in the CDR3. V lost 5 bases to trimming and J lost 2 bases, with 7 bases between them. CDR1 is SEHNR, CDR2 FQNEAQ, per germline (reference sequence). The CDR3 region has the DNA TGTGCCAGCAGCCCAGGACCTGGAAACACCATATATTTT. Its translation: CASSPGPGNTIYF.

The V and J genes are TRBV14 and TRBJ1-3; perhaps TRBD1 as D (6 bases). Looked up from germline, CDR1 is SGHDN and CDR2 is FVKESK. Trimming took off 5 bases at V and 3 bases at J, with 17 bases between the two ends. The CDR3 covers 16 residues. CDR3 nucleotide sequence: TGTGCCAGCAGCTATAGAGGGACATTTGTTGGAAACACCATATATTTT. Amino acid sequence: CASSYRGTFVGNTIYF.

The chain employs TRBV2 and TRBJ2-3; D remains unclear. Germline V lookup: CDR1 SNHLY, CDR2 FYNNEI. This CDR3 comprises 13 residues. Trimming stripped 6 bases from V and 6 bases from J, with 13 bases between. For the CDR3, the DNA is TGTGCCAGCAGCGACGACCTAAGGGATACGCAGTATTTT. Translation gives CASSDDLRDTQYF.